This T cell receptor (beta chain) comes out of a study of vaccination effects on CD4 cells after COVID-19. The V and J ends lost 0 bases and 7 bases respectively, with 10 bases between them. The CDR3 loop spans 14 amino acids. Germline V gene lookup returns CDR1 GTSNPN and CDR2 SVGIG (reference sequence). Study-level findings and limits: Nearly all vaccine-induced clones in healthy recipients recognized only SARS-CoV-2.

Viral peptide pools were used in the ViraFEST assay to expand antigen-specific CD4+ T cells, and sequencing came afterward. CD4+ T cell isolation took place after nine to eleven days of culture. Vaccine recipients, nucleocapsid antibody negative, had no prior SARS-CoV-2 infection. This clone was detected a few times. What it recognizes is unknown. Repertoires were generated with immunoSEQ multiplex PCR, while TCRdb's copy carries only in-frame clones and drops some. This table holds about 65,000 clones, approximately 76% found once. Source: CD4+ T cells from PBMCs cultured with HCoV-NL63 spike peptides, taken before COVID-19 vaccination. The chain couples TRBV30 to TRBJ1-6; TRBD1 is a possible D gene (6 bases). The TCR was taken from a human donor who received a COVID-19 vaccine. The CDR3 DNA reads as TGTGCCTGGAGTGTAGGACAGACAAATTCACCCCTCCACTTT. Protein product: CAWSVGQTNSPLHF.